These 30 T cell receptor beta chains were sequenced from one sample in a study of graft-versus-host responses after intestinal transplantation. Profiling relied on immunoSEQ multiplex PCR, and the TCRdb table lists in-frame clones only, not all of them. In the table there are some 22,000 clones, 85% to 95% of which are singletons. The source material was PBMCs, sampled just over 38 days after intestinal transplant. These receptors came from a human patient who received an intestinal transplant, so some T cells may come from the graft donor.

This clone turned up a few times. The rearrangement joins TRBV6-6 to TRBJ1-5; D not certain. Germline-derived CDR1 and CDR2 are MNHNY and SVGAGI (reference sequence). V dropped 0 bases and J dropped 9 bases, with 9 bases sitting between them. The CDR3 covers 13 residues. The CDR3 reads CASSYSPLGPQHF. In nucleotides, the CDR3 is TGTGCCAGCAGTTACTCCCCACTAGGGCCCCAGCATTTT.

This clone appeared a single time. The chain couples TRBV5-1 to TRBJ1-1, with a weak D call TRBD1 (6 bases). Deletions cut 1 base from V and 1 base from J, with 8 bases between. Germline V gene lookup returns CDR1 SGHRS and CDR2 YFSETQ. There are 14 residues in the CDR3. The DNA of the CDR3 is TGCGCCAGCAGCTTGAGGGACAAGAACACTGAAGCTTTCTTT. It encodes CASSLRDKNTEAFF.

The chain uses TRBV28 and TRBJ2-7; D possibly uses TRBD1 or TRBD2 (6 bases each). The CDR3 is 16 residues long. Looked up from germline, CDR1 is MDHEN and CDR2 is SYDVKM. V dropped 2 bases and J dropped 0 bases, with 14 bases sitting between them. CDR3 coding DNA: TGTGCCAGCAGTTTAGAGGGGGGATGGAGCTCCTACGAGCAGTACTTC. Residues: CASSLEGGWSSYEQYF.

This clone was seen once. The rearrangement links TRBV9 to TRBJ2-1; TRBD2 aligns across 10 bases. Germline-derived CDR1 and CDR2 are SGDLS and YYNGEE. V trimming: 7 bases; J trimming: 6 bases; junction bases outside the gene matches: 13. The CDR3 loop spans 16 amino acids. The CDR3 DNA reads as TGTGCCAGCGGCCCCGGGCCTAGCGGGGGCTTCAATGAGCAGTTCTTC. This gives the protein CASGPGPSGGFNEQFF.

The DNA for the CDR3 is TGTGCCAGCAGCTTAGGTCTAGCGGGGACCTTCGGGGAGCTGTTTTTT. The encoded protein is CASSLGLAGTFGELFF. V and J are TRBV13 and TRBJ2-2; 9 positions match TRBD2. J gave up 7 bases and V 0 bases, and 6 bases lay outside the gene matches. Germline V gene sequence: CDR1 PRHDT, CDR2 FYEKMQ (reference sequence). The CDR3 loop spans 16 amino acids.

This chain connects TRBV6-1 to TRBJ2-7; TRBD1 agrees at 8 bases. V lost 7 bases to trimming and J lost 2 bases; unmatched junction nucleotides: 4. This CDR3 region has 13 residues. CDR1 and CDR2 (germline): MNHNS, SASEGT. The CDR3 reads CASTWDRTYEQYF. The CDR3 DNA reads TGTGCCAGCACCTGGGACAGGACCTACGAGCAGTACTTC.

The chain has TRBV7-3 and TRBJ2-1, with D possibly TRBD2 on 5 matching bases. V shed 4 bases and J shed 5 bases, with 6 bases lying between them. This CDR3 region has 12 residues. In germline, CDR1 is SGHTA, CDR2 FQGTGA. DNA for the CDR3: TGTGCCAGCAGCTCGGGAAACAATGAGCAGTTCTTC. Protein: CASSSGNNEQFF.

The J gene is TRBJ2-7, the V gene TRBV28; TRBD2 aligns across 7 bases. The CDR3 has 17 residues. Trimming took 1 base from V and 0 from J; bases not matched to a gene: 9. Germline CDR1 reads MDHEN; CDR2 reads SYDVKM. CDR3 loop: CASSLSFREANSYEQYF. Here the CDR3 DNA reads TGTGCCAGCAGTTTATCATTCCGGGAGGCTAACTCCTACGAGCAGTACTTC.

The rearrangement joins TRBV2 to TRBJ2-1; possibly TRBD2 for D (6 bases). The CDR3 loop spans 15 amino acids. Per the germline V gene, CDR1 is SNHLY and CDR2 is FYNNEI. V was trimmed by 6 bases and J by 0 bases, leaving 12 bases between them. CDR3 region: CASRADGSSYNEQFF. The CDR3 DNA reads as TGTGCCAGCAGGGCGGACGGGAGCTCCTACAATGAGCAGTTCTTC.

The genes are TRBV12-5 and TRBJ2-1, with TRBD2 as a possible D gene (6 bases). Germline CDR1 and CDR2: LGHNT and FRNRAP. The CDR3 has 15 amino acids. Trimming took off 2 bases at V and 5 bases at J, with 13 bases between the two ends. The CDR3 loop reads CASGLTRDLNNEQFF. In nucleotides, the CDR3 is TGTGCTAGTGGTTTGACGCGGGACTTAAACAATGAGCAGTTCTTC.

The chain joins TRBV9 to TRBJ1-4; D is perhaps TRBD1 (5 bases). V gave up 0 bases and J gave up 1 base, with 7 bases separating them. CDR3 length equals 15 residues. The germline CDR1 and CDR2 sequences are SGDLS and YYNGEE. CDR3 amino acids: CASSVVGGTNEKLFF. DNA for the CDR3: TGTGCCAGCAGCGTAGTTGGGGGAACTAATGAAAAACTGTTTTTT.

J is TRBJ2-7 and V is TRBV27; 13 positions match TRBD2. The CDR3 sequence is 15 residues long. CDR1 is MNHEY, CDR2 SMNVEV, per germline (reference sequence). Trimming took 6 bases from V and 5 from J; bases not matched to a gene: 7. The CDR3 DNA is TGTGCCAGCAGCTCCACTAGCGGGAGGGCCCACGAGCAGTACTTC. Protein product: CASSSTSGRAHEQYF.

The genes are TRBV28 and TRBJ2-1; D might be TRBD1 (6 bases). Germline V lookup: CDR1 MDHEN, CDR2 SYDVKM. This CDR3 spans 14 amino acids. V shed 7 bases and J shed 3 bases, with 13 bases lying between them. The CDR3 reads CASKGTRGYNEQFF. The CDR3 DNA reads TGTGCCAGCAAGGGGACACGGGGCTACAATGAGCAGTTCTTC.

The chain combines TRBV5-8 with TRBJ2-7; D is ambiguous. The CDR3 has 14 amino acids. In germline, CDR1 is SGHTS, CDR2 YDEGEE. Trimming took off 5 bases at V and 0 bases at J, with 12 bases between the two ends. As DNA, the CDR3 is TGTGCCAGCAGGGGGAAGTGGAGCTCCTACGAGCAGTACTTC. It specifies CASRGKWSSYEQYF.

CDR3 amino acids: CASSGRPNTEAFF. DNA of the CDR3: TGTGCCAGTAGCGGACGGCCGAACACTGAAGCTTTCTTT. V usage is TRBV19 and J usage is TRBJ1-1; D not certain. This CDR3 is 13 amino acids long. The V gene's germline CDR1 is LNHDA and CDR2 SQIVND (reference sequence). Trimming pared 6 bases from V and 1 base from J, leaving 9 bases between.

The chain uses TRBV6-5 and TRBJ1-2; possible D gene TRBD1, 5 bases. Trimming left V 0 bases short and J 4 bases short, with 12 bases between. CDR3 size: 15 residues. The germline V gene has CDR1 MNHEY and CDR2 SVGAGI. The CDR3 protein is CASSYSWGWPYGYTF. The CDR3 nucleotides read TGTGCCAGCAGTTACTCATGGGGGTGGCCCTATGGCTACACCTTC.

CDR3 amino acids: CASSEQASYNSPLHF. In DNA form, the CDR3 reads TGTGCCAGCAGTGAACAAGCTTCCTATAATTCACCCCTCCACTTT. J is TRBJ1-6 and V is TRBV6-4, with D unclear. This CDR3 comprises 15 residues. Germline CDR1 MRHNA, CDR2 SNTAGT. Trimming removed 3 bases at V and 1 base at J, with 7 bases between.

The chain combines TRBV7-3 with TRBJ2-7; TRBD1 might be the D (6 bases). Germline V gives CDR1 SGHTA, CDR2 FQGTGA. CDR3 length: 16 amino acids. With 7 bases removed from V and 2 bases from J, the gap between germline ends came to 21 bases. The CDR3 bases are TGTGCCAGCACCCAGAGGGATTTGGACAGCCCCTACGAGCAGTACTTC. As protein: CASTQRDLDSPYEQYF.

This clone was recorded a few times. V gene TRBV6-5 combines with J gene TRBJ1-2, with D perhaps TRBD1 (6 bases). Trimming cost V 2 bases and J 7 bases, with 14 bases left between them. Per germline, CDR1 MNHEY and CDR2 SVGAGI. The CDR3 covers 14 residues. In nucleotides, the CDR3 is TGTGCCAGCAGTTACGCTCCCCAGGGGTCTGGCTACACCTTC. This sequence encodes CASSYAPQGSGYTF.

This chain uses TRBV7-6 with TRBJ2-5; weak D call: TRBD1 (5 bases). The CDR3 covers 15 residues. Trimming took 4 bases from V and 4 from J, leaving 16 bases between them. Germline V gene data show CDR1 as SGHVS and CDR2 as FNYEAQ. CDR3 in amino acids: CASSSLTSRGETQYF. The CDR3 DNA follows: TGTGCCAGCAGCTCCCTTACCTCTAGGGGAGAGACCCAGTACTTC.

V and J are TRBV5-1 and TRBJ1-2; D remains unclear. Trimming cost V 1 base and J 4 bases, with 11 bases left between them. The CDR3 covers 14 residues. From germline, CDR1 is SGHRS and CDR2 YFSETQ. The CDR3 sequence is CASSLYPRFYGYTF. The CDR3 nucleotides are TGCGCCAGCAGCTTGTACCCCCGCTTCTATGGCTACACCTTC. Full variable domain (rest looked up from reference TRBV5-1 and TRBJ1-2): KAGVTQTPRYLIKTRGQQVTLSCSPISGHRSVSWYQQTPGQGLQFLFEYFSETQRNKGNFPGRFSGRQFSNSRSEMNVSTLELGDSALYLCASSLYPRFYGYTFGSGTRLTVV.

This sequence joins TRBV4-1 and TRBJ2-1, with D possibly being TRBD2 (6 bases). This CDR3 has 14 residues. Trimming stripped 3 bases from V and 5 bases from J, with 11 bases between. The V gene's germline CDR1 is MGHRA and CDR2 YSYEKL. CDR3 coding DNA: TGCGCCAGCAGCCAGGAGGGCCGGGACAATGAGCAGTTCTTC. Encoded protein: CASSQEGRDNEQFF.

The rearrangement joins TRBV5-6 to TRBJ2-1; a weak D match, TRBD1 (5 bases). V gave up 2 bases and J gave up 6 bases, with 12 bases separating them. The CDR3 runs to 14 residues. CDR1 SGHDT and CDR2 YYEEEE come from the germline V gene. The CDR3, as DNA: TGTGCCAGCAGCTTAGGGGTTGTGATCAATGAGCAGTTCTTC. Residues: CASSLGVVINEQFF.

The V gene is TRBV19, the J gene TRBJ2-5; TRBD2 matches 8 bases. J gave up 11 bases and V 4 bases, and 15 bases lay outside the gene matches. The CDR3 extends over 15 amino acids. The germline V gene has CDR1 LNHDA and CDR2 SQIVND (reference sequence). Written as DNA, the CDR3 is TGTGCCAGTAGTACAGCGGGAGAAGGGCCTGGTGGGCAGTACTTC. Encoded protein: CASSTAGEGPGGQYF. The full variable domain, with the rest looked up from reference TRBV19 and TRBJ2-5, is DGGITQSPKYLFRKEGQNVTLSCEQNLNHDAMYWYRQDPGQGLRLIYYSQIVNDFQKGDIAEGYSVSREKKESFPLTVTSAQKNPTAFYLCASSTAGEGPGGQYFGPGTRLLVL.

The chain recombines TRBV28 with TRBJ2-7; no reliable D call. The V gene lost 6 bases and the J gene lost 3 bases, with 9 bases spanning the gap. Germline values: CDR1 MDHEN, CDR2 SYDVKM. The CDR3 has 12 amino acids. CDR3 amino acids: CASSLGNYEQYF. The CDR3 DNA follows: TGTGCCAGCAGCCTGGGGAACTACGAGCAGTACTTC.

V and J are TRBV28 and TRBJ1-2; D unresolved. Trimming shortened V by 3 bases and J by 2 bases, and 7 bases separated the two germline ends. The germline V gene has CDR1 MDHEN and CDR2 SYDVKM. The CDR3 has 13 residues. The CDR3 loop is CASSFGENYGYTF. As DNA, the CDR3 is TGTGCCAGCAGTTTCGGCGAGAACTATGGCTACACCTTC.

The chain uses TRBV28 and TRBJ1-2; the D gene is possibly TRBD1 (6 bases). This CDR3 has 15 amino acids. Trimming stripped 5 bases from V and 8 bases from J, with 21 bases between. Germline V gene sequence: CDR1 MDHEN, CDR2 SYDVKM. As DNA, the CDR3 is TGTGCCAGCAGTACTTTGGGGCCAGGGGTACACGGCTACACCTTC. It is translated as CASSTLGPGVHGYTF.

This clone was picked up one time. The chain is built from TRBV28 and TRBJ1-1; no definite D call. The CDR3 loop spans 13 amino acids. V lost 5 bases, J lost 0 bases, and 7 bases lay in between. Germline CDR1 and CDR2: MDHEN and SYDVKM. CDR3 DNA sequence: TGTGCCAGCAGTCCCCTTATGAACACTGAAGCTTTCTTT. It codes for CASSPLMNTEAFF.

The rearrangement links TRBV28 to TRBJ2-7; D may be TRBD2 (6 bases). The germline CDR1 and CDR2 sequences are MDHEN and SYDVKM. Trimming cost V 3 bases and J 5 bases, with 20 bases left between them. The CDR3 has 16 residues. The CDR3 loop is CASSLDGSGLVDEQYF. CDR3 nucleotide sequence: TGTGCCAGCAGTTTGGACGGGAGCGGTCTAGTAGACGAGCAGTACTTC.

The chain is built from TRBV7-9 and TRBJ1-1, with 7 positions matching TRBD1. With 5 bases clipped from V and 1 base from J, the junction kept 10 bases outside the gene matches. Germline V CDR1 and CDR2: SEHNR, FQNEAQ (reference sequence). This CDR3 region has 16 residues. DNA of the CDR3: TGTGCCAGCAGCCCACGGAGGGGGCGGAGGAACACTGAAGCTTTCTTT. Translation gives CASSPRRGRRNTEAFF.